Shown below are 29 T cell receptor beta chains from a single sample sequenced in a study of T cells after yellow fever vaccination. TCRdb re-analysed the 5' RACE reads in MiXCR, keeping a single row per CDR3 protein. The table lists over 250,000 distinct CDR3 sequences, roughly 3.9% of them singletons. The sample in question was PBMCs, obtained 5 days after the yellow fever booster vaccination. These receptor sequences come from a man aged 18 to 29 who received the YFV17D yellow fever vaccine.

This clonotype was counted ten times or more. This rearrangement joins TRBV21-1 to TRBJ2-5; TRBD1, as called in the table, went unchecked against the DNA. TRBV21-1 is noted as a pseudogene. CDR3 length: 14 residues. The CDR3 DNA reads TGTGCCAGCAGCAAATCGACAGGGCAAGAGACCCAGTACTTC. The encoded protein is CASSKSTGQETQYF.

This chain connects TRBV2 to TRBJ1-4, with D hard to call. In germline, CDR1 is SNHLY, CDR2 FYNNEI. This CDR3 spans 12 amino acids. The V gene lost 1 base and the J gene lost 7 bases, with 4 bases spanning the gap. CDR3: CASSEGGEKLFF. The DNA of the CDR3 is TGTGCCAGCAGTGAAGGAGGTGAAAAACTGTTTTTT.

The rearrangement links TRBV20-1 to TRBJ2-1, with TRBD2 as a possible D gene (6 bases). V lost 3 bases and J lost 1, with 13 bases in between. The CDR3 has 15 residues. The germline CDR1 and CDR2 sequences are DFQATT and SNEGSKA (reference sequence). The DNA of the CDR3 is TGCAGTGCTAGGGGGACTTCGGGGTCCTACAATGAGCAGTTCTTC. Translation gives CSARGTSGSYNEQFF.

J is TRBJ1-5 and V is TRBV29-1; TRBD1 matches 7 bases. Germline assignment: CDR1 SQVTM and CDR2 ANQGSEA. V was clipped by 6 bases and J by 5 bases; unmatched bases: 7. CDR3 size: 13 residues. CDR3 loop: CSVRQGEHQPQHF. The CDR3 DNA follows: TGCAGCGTCAGACAGGGAGAGCATCAGCCCCAGCATTTT.

In this sample, this clonotype turned up a few times. The V and J genes are TRBV6-5 and TRBJ2-3; 8 bases are a match to TRBD1. This CDR3 region has 15 residues. J gave up 6 bases and V 3 bases, and 8 bases lay outside the gene matches. CDR1 MNHEY and CDR2 SVGAGI come from the germline V gene. The CDR3 loop is CASSYGTGLGDTQYF. In DNA form, the CDR3 reads TGTGCCAGCAGTTATGGGACAGGCCTTGGGGATACGCAGTATTTT.

A few counts support this clonotype. The chain links TRBV7-9 to TRBJ2-1; D may correspond to TRBD1 or TRBD2 (5 bases each). V lost 3 bases to trimming and J lost 8 bases, with 17 bases between them. The length of the CDR3 is 15 residues. The germline CDR1 and CDR2 sequences are SEHNR and FQNEAQ (reference sequence). As DNA, the CDR3 is TGTGCCAGCAGCTTGGGTCCTCGACTGGGGGATGAGCAGTTCTTC. Protein: CASSLGPRLGDEQFF.

This clonotype was observed a few times. The CDR3 here is CASSKTRGTGETQYF. The CDR3 DNA reads as TGTGCCAGCAGTAAGACCAGAGGGACGGGAGAGACCCAGTACTTC. The chain combines TRBV6-6 with TRBJ2-5; the D gene could be TRBD1 or TRBD2 (5 bases each). Trimming left V 5 bases short and J 4 bases short, with 17 bases between. Per germline, CDR1 MNHNY and CDR2 SVGAGI (reference sequence). The CDR3 has 15 amino acids.

V gene TRBV6-1 combines with J gene TRBJ2-7; 10 positions agree with TRBD2. Trimming took 3 bases from V and 13 from J; bases not matched to a gene: 9. In germline, CDR1 is MNHNS, CDR2 SASEGT. The CDR3 covers 13 residues. CDR3 loop: CASSEVTSGWLYV. The CDR3 coding sequence is TGTGCCAGCAGTGAGGTGACTAGCGGGTGGCTATACGTC.

This clonotype came up a few times. This rearrangement joins TRBV7-9 to TRBJ1-1; D remains ambiguous. Germline CDR1 is SEHNR and CDR2 is FQNEAQ (reference sequence). This CDR3 comprises 15 residues. Trimming stripped 3 bases from V and 0 bases from J, with 11 bases between. CDR3 DNA sequence: TGTGCCAGCAGCTTCAGTGCAGTCTTGAACACTGAAGCTTTCTTT. It codes for CASSFSAVLNTEAFF.

This clonotype was seen more than once but under ten times. The chain links TRBV20-1 to TRBJ1-1, with D unclear. This CDR3 is 14 amino acids long. CDR1 is DFQATT, CDR2 SNEGSKA, per germline (reference sequence). V was pared by 5 bases and J by 0 bases, with 13 bases between. CDR3 sequence: CSAAGKQLNTEAFF. CDR3 coding DNA: TGCAGTGCTGCCGGGAAACAGTTGAACACTGAAGCTTTCTTT.

This clonotype was seen a handful of times. The chain links TRBV23-1 to TRBJ2-5; D call uncertain. Being an ORF, TRBV23-1 has a function that is uncertain. This CDR3 is built from 12 residues. V shed 3 bases and J shed 0 bases, with 2 bases lying between them. CDR3 amino acids: CASSHYQETQYF. The CDR3 DNA reads TGCGCCAGCAGTCACTACCAAGAGACCCAGTACTTC.

The chain has TRBV4-3 and TRBJ1-2, with D possibly matching TRBD1 (5 bases). Germline lookup yields CDR1 LGHNA and CDR2 YSLEER. The CDR3 has 15 residues. Trimming took 0 bases from V and 4 from J, leaving 12 bases between them. DNA of the CDR3: TGCGCCAGCAGCCAAGATTGGGGGGATTTCTATGGCTACACCTTC. Protein sequence: CASSQDWGDFYGYTF.

This clonotype has at least ten counts. The chain joins TRBV6-2 or TRBV6-3 to TRBJ2-2; 7 positions match TRBD1. Germline trimming cut 8 bases from V and 4 bases from J; bases unmatched to any gene: 10. CDR1 is MNHEY and CDR2 is SVGEGT in the germline V gene. CDR3 length equals 15 residues. The CDR3 DNA is TGTGCCAGCCTAAGGCAGGGGGACAGCACCGGGGAGCTGTTTTTT. Residues: CASLRQGDSTGELFF.

The chain couples TRBV3-1 to TRBJ2-7, with 7 bases matching TRBD2. V lost 4 bases, J lost 0 bases, and 9 bases stayed unmatched. This CDR3 has 16 amino acids. CDR1 and CDR2 (germline): LGHDT, YNNKEL (reference sequence). CDR3 sequence (DNA): TGTGCCAGCAGCCGACTGGGGGGGGGAAGCTCCTACGAGCAGTACGTC. Its translation is CASSRLGGGSSYEQYV.

Only a few counts were recorded for this clonotype. This chain links TRBV5-1 with TRBJ2-5; the D is unclear. The ends were cut back, 1 base at V and 5 bases at J, with 15 bases in the middle. The germline V gene has CDR1 SGHRS and CDR2 YFSETQ. This CDR3 has 15 residues. The CDR3 protein is CASSLRSSPWETQYF. In nucleotides, the CDR3 is TGCGCCAGCAGCTTGAGATCTTCCCCGTGGGAGACCCAGTACTTC.

The gene calls are TRBV7-9 and TRBJ2-4; maybe TRBD1 (6 bases). Germline CDR1 and CDR2: SEHNR and FQNEAQ (reference sequence). CDR3 length: 15 amino acids. Trimming left V 4 bases short and J 4 bases short, with 14 bases between. CDR3: CASSSAGTPKNIQYF. The CDR3 DNA sequence: TGTGCCAGCAGCTCTGCCGGGACACCAAAAAACATTCAGTACTTC. The whole variable domain, filled in from reference TRBV7-9 and TRBJ2-4, reads DTGVSQNPRHKITKRGQNVTFRCDPISEHNRLYWYRQTLGQGPEFLTYFQNEAQLEKSRLLSDRFSAERPKGSFSTLEIQRTEQGDSAMYLCASSSAGTPKNIQYFGAGTRLSVL.

CDR3 coding DNA: TGTGCCAGCAGTACCACAGGGGGCGGCTATGAGCAGTTCTTC. Translation: CASSTTGGGYEQFF. The rearrangement links TRBV12-3 or TRBV12-4 to TRBJ2-1, with 9 bases lining up with TRBD1. The CDR3 covers 14 residues. Trimming took 5 bases from V and 8 from J; bases not matched to a gene: 7.

This clonotype occurred a few times. The chain recombines TRBV27 with TRBJ1-5, with 9 bases matching TRBD1. Trimming took 8 bases from V and 1 from J; bases not matched to a gene: 6. This CDR3 is built from 15 residues. Germline lookup yields CDR1 MNHEY and CDR2 SMNVEV (reference sequence). The CDR3: CASHTGGRSNQPQHF. The CDR3 DNA sequence: TGTGCCAGCCACACAGGGGGCAGAAGCAATCAGCCCCAGCATTTT.

The chain carries TRBV18 and TRBJ1-1; D is uncertain. V was clipped by 2 bases and J by 7 bases, with 14 bases between them. CDR1 KGHSH and CDR2 LQKENI come from the germline V gene. The CDR3 consists of 14 residues. In nucleotides, the CDR3 is TGTGCCAGCTCACCAATGATAGCTTCGCGTGAAGCTTTCTTT. Protein: CASSPMIASREAFF.

This clonotype came up a few times. The chain carries TRBV6-2 or TRBV6-3 and TRBJ2-3, with D perhaps matching TRBD2 (7 bases). The CDR3 runs to 16 residues. V was trimmed by 2 bases and J by 9 bases, leaving 21 bases between them. Germline CDR1 MNHEY, CDR2 SVGEGT. CDR3 loop: CASSYGAGARQGTQYF. The CDR3, as DNA: TGTGCCAGCAGTTACGGGGCGGGGGCCCGTCAAGGAACGCAGTATTTT.

The chain has TRBV29-1 and TRBJ1-1; D might be TRBD1 (6 bases). The CDR3 extends over 13 amino acids. Trimming took 5 bases from V and 2 from J, leaving 12 bases between them. The germline gives CDR1 SQVTM, CDR2 ANQGSEA. The CDR3 loop is CSVFMGTNTEAFF. CDR3 DNA sequence: TGCAGCGTTTTTATGGGGACAAACACTGAAGCTTTCTTT.

This chain uses TRBV7-9 with TRBJ2-6; D gene unclear. CDR1 and CDR2 from the germline V gene are SEHNR and FQNEAQ (reference sequence). Trimming stripped 0 bases from V and 7 bases from J, with 7 bases between. There are 14 residues in the CDR3. CDR3 nucleotide sequence: TGTGCCAGCAGCTTAGCAGGGTCCGCCAACGTCCTGACTTTC. Its translation: CASSLAGSANVLTF.

The sample holds many counts of this clonotype. The chain links TRBV20-1 to TRBJ1-3; D perhaps matches TRBD1 (5 bases). CDR3 length: 13 amino acids. Per germline, CDR1 DFQATT and CDR2 SNEGSKA (reference sequence). With 3 bases removed from V and 1 base from J, the gap between germline ends came to 7 bases. The CDR3 DNA is TGCAGTGCTAGTGGGGGTTCTGGAAACACCATATATTTT. It codes for CSASGGSGNTIYF.

The rearrangement uses TRBV7-2 and TRBJ2-1, with D perhaps being TRBD1 or TRBD2 (7 bases each). There are 15 residues in the CDR3. Trimming shortened V by 3 bases and J by 7 bases, and 16 bases separated the two germline ends. Per the germline V gene, CDR1 is SGHTA and CDR2 is FQGNSA. This CDR3 is CASSLGGGLRNEQFF. CDR3 DNA sequence: TGTGCCAGCAGCTTGGGAGGGGGCCTCCGGAATGAGCAGTTCTTC.

The sample holds many counts of this clonotype. This chain joins TRBV7-2 and TRBJ2-5, with 9 positions matching TRBD1. Germline V gene sequence: CDR1 SGHTA, CDR2 FQGNSA. J gave up 1 base and V 3 bases, and 0 bases lay outside the gene matches. The CDR3 contains 14 residues. CDR3 DNA: TGTGCCAGCAGCTTGACAGGGGGCCAAGAGACCCAGTACTTC. Its protein product is CASSLTGGQETQYF.

The chain combines TRBV5-4 with TRBJ2-2; D is ambiguous. The length of the CDR3 is 16 residues. Germline CDR1 is SGHNT and CDR2 is YYREEE (reference sequence). Trimming took 5 bases from V and 6 from J, leaving 20 bases between them. The CDR3 DNA sequence: TGTGCCAGCAGGTCAATAGGGTCCGCAAGGCCCGGGGAGCTGTTTTTT. Translated, it gives CASRSIGSARPGELFF.

This clonotype was counted between two and nine times. The chain uses TRBV9 and TRBJ1-6, with TRBD1 matching over 7 bases. Germline assignment: CDR1 SGDLS and CDR2 YYNGEE. There are 15 residues in the CDR3. The V segment lost 3 bases and the J segment 7 bases; nucleotides outside the gene matches: 7. CDR3 protein: CASSARDRLNSPLHF. CDR3 in DNA: TGTGCCAGCAGCGCCCGGGACAGACTGAATTCACCCCTCCACTTT.

This clonotype turned up a few times. V and J are TRBV6-5 and TRBJ1-2; D remains unclear. V dropped 6 bases and J dropped 0 bases, with 11 bases sitting between them. Germline loops: CDR1 MNHEY, CDR2 SVGAGI. This CDR3 comprises 14 residues. The CDR3 sequence is CASRKTGTNYGYTF. CDR3 DNA sequence: TGTGCCAGCAGAAAGACCGGGACTAACTATGGCTACACCTTC.

This clonotype was seen repeatedly, ten times or more. V usage is TRBV5-1 and J usage is TRBJ2-1; TRBD2 matches at 11 bases. This CDR3 has 16 residues. Losses at the gene ends were 0 bases for V and 6 bases for J; bases not matched to a gene: 5. Germline V gene sequence: CDR1 SGHRS, CDR2 YFSETQ. The CDR3 spells CASSLAASGGINEQFF. The DNA for the CDR3 is TGCGCCAGCAGCTTGGCAGCTAGCGGGGGGATCAATGAGCAGTTCTTC.